This T cell receptor (beta chain) was sequenced for a study of T cells in localized non-small cell lung cancer. Findings of the study overall: It remains possible that heterogeneity exists, since only one tumor region was sequenced. Appearing in adjacent lung were a median about 50 of the top 100 tumor clones.

Profiling relied on immunoSEQ multiplex PCR, and the TCRdb table lists in-frame clones only, not all of them. The sample has almost 30,000 clones; more than 75% are singletons. Worth noting for this clone: Its specificity is not known.

Germline V gene sequence: CDR1 SGHNT, CDR2 YYREEE (reference sequence). The CDR3 consists of 13 residues. V was pared by 5 bases and J by 4 bases, with 12 bases between. This sample comprised peripheral blood, obtained before any cancer treatment. This receptor was taken from a female donor aged 60 or older with stage III squamous cell lung carcinoma. This chain connects TRBV5-4 to TRBJ1-2; D possibly corresponds to TRBD1 (6 bases). The CDR3 DNA follows: TGTGCCAGCAGAACAGGGTGGGGCTATGGCTACACCTTC. It yields the protein CASRTGWGYGYTF.